The rows below give T cell receptor beta chains drawn from one sample of a study of technical replicates of blood from four donors. Measured with immunoSEQ multiplex PCR; TCRdb has only the in-frame clones, and not every one. This table has approximately 88,000 clones, about 97% appearing once. The sample was T cells isolated from PBMCs. The receptor set was obtained from a human donor in good health. Both conserved end residues are part of each CDR3. D genes are given only for firm matches. Part of the rows lack a size; the others show once, few, many or a class for expanded clones.

TRBD1 | TRBJ1-2 | TRBV7-9 | - | TGTGCCAGCAGCTCGGGGACAGGAGACTTCTATGGCTACACCTTC | CASSSGTGDFYGYTF
TRBD1 | TRBJ2-7 | TRBV5-4 | - | TGTGCCAGCAGCGCCGACAGGGAACTGAACGAGCAGTACTTC | CASSADRELNEQYF
- | TRBJ1-5 | TRBV28 | - | TGTGCCAGCAACAATTTACAGGGACCAAATCAGCCCCAGCATTTT | CASNNLQGPNQPQHF
- | TRBJ2-1 | TRBV4-3 | - | TGCGCCAGCAGCCAAGATCCTGTCCCCTACAATGAGCAGTTCTTC | CASSQDPVPYNEQFF
TRBD2 | TRBJ2-1 | TRBV6-5 | - | TGTGCCAGCAGTTACTCGTGGGAGGGCCTATACAATGAGCAGTTCTTC | CASSYSWEGLYNEQFF
TRBD2 | TRBJ2-5 | TRBV6-6 | - | TGTGCCAGCAGCCGAAAACGACTAGCGGAAGAGACCCAGTACTTC | CASSRKRLAEETQYF
- | TRBJ2-2 | TRBV30 | - | TGTGCCTGGACAGGGACCGGGGAGCTGTTTTTT | CAWTGTGELFF
- | TRBJ2-7 | TRBV27 | once | TGTGCCAGCAGTTTATCGGGCCATGAGCAGTACTTC | CASSLSGHEQYF
- | TRBJ1-1 | TRBV9 | - | TGTGCCAGCAGCCTATGGGACTCCGACACTGAAGCTTTCTTT | CASSLWDSDTEAFF
- | TRBJ1-1 | TRBV5-1 | - | TGCGCCAGCAGCTCCCAGGGGCTCACTGAAGCTTTCTTT | CASSSQGLTEAFF
- | TRBJ1-1 | TRBV27 | - | TGTGCCAGCAGACAGGGGAACACTGAAGCTTTCTTT | CASRQGNTEAFF
- | TRBJ2-5 | TRBV15 | once | TGTGCCACCAGCAGGGTTATGAGGGAGACCCAGTACTTC | CATSRVMRETQYF
TRBD1 | TRBJ1-2 | TRBV6-5 | - | TGTGCCAGCATCACAGGGGGACGATCGGGCTACACCTTC | CASITGGRSGYTF
TRBD2 | TRBJ2-7 | TRBV15 | - | TGTGCCACCAGCAGGAAGCGTAGCGGGGCCCCCTACGAGCAGTACTTC | CATSRKRSGAPYEQYF
TRBD1 | TRBJ1-2 | TRBV7-9 | - | TGTGCCAGCAGCTCTACAGGGGACTATGGCTACACCTTC | CASSSTGDYGYTF
TRBD1 | TRBJ2-2 | TRBV14 | - | TGTGCCAGCAGCCCCGGGACAGGGGCTCCCGGGGAGCTGTTTTTT | CASSPGTGAPGELFF
- | TRBJ2-3 | TRBV19 | - | TGTGCCAGTAGTACCCAGGGGGATACGCAGTATTTT | CASSTQGDTQYF
TRBD1 | TRBJ1-5 | TRBV7-2 | once | TGTGCCAGCAGCTTAGTGGGCACAGGGGGTCAGCCCCAGCATTTT | CASSLVGTGGQPQHF
- | TRBJ2-1 | TRBV4-1 | - | TGCGCCAGCAGCCACGGTTTACTAGCCTATGAGCAGTTCTTC | CASSHGLLAYEQFF
- | TRBJ1-1 | TRBV18 | - | TGTGCCAGCTCGCAAGGGCAGGGGAACACTGAAGCTTTCTTT | CASSQGQGNTEAFF
TRBD1 | TRBJ2-7 | TRBV30 | - | TGTGCCTGGAGCCATGACAGGGGACCCTACGAGCAGTACTTC | CAWSHDRGPYEQYF
TRBD1 | TRBJ1-3 | TRBV7-9 | - | TGTGCCAGCAGCCCTCAGGGGGACTCTGGAAACACCATATATTTT | CASSPQGDSGNTIYF
TRBD2 | TRBJ2-1 | TRBV9 | - | TGTGCCAGCAGCGTAGGGGTTAGCGGGAGAGGAAATGAGCAGTTCTTC | CASSVGVSGRGNEQFF
TRBD2 | TRBJ2-1 | TRBV19 | - | TGTGCCAGTAGTATTTATACTAGCGGGAGTTATGAGCAGTTCTTC | CASSIYTSGSYEQFF
TRBD2 | TRBJ2-3 | TRBV27 | - | TGTGCCAGCAGGCGGGGGGGACTAGCGGGAGGGCCATATGATACGCAGTATTTT | CASRRGGLAGGPYDTQYF
- | TRBJ1-1 | TRBV14 | - | TGTGCCAGCAGCCTCAGTCGGGTAAAAGCTTTCTTT | CASSLSRVKAFF
- | TRBJ1-5 | TRBV27 | - | TGTGCCAGCAGTTTAAGAGGGGGTAGCAATCAGCCCCAGCATTTT | CASSLRGGSNQPQHF
- | TRBJ2-6 | TRBV27 | - | TGTGCCAGCAGTTGGACAGCAGTCAGCTCTGGGGCCAACGTCCTGACTTTC | CASSWTAVSSGANVLTF
TRBD1 | TRBJ1-1 | TRBV29-1 | few | TGCAGCGTTGAAGAGACAGGGCTCACTGAAGCTTTCTTT | CSVEETGLTEAFF
- | TRBJ2-3 | TRBV9 | - | TGTGCCAGCAGCGTCAGCGGAATCACAGATACGCAGTATTTT | CASSVSGITDTQYF
TRBD1 | TRBJ2-6 | TRBV12-5 | - | TGTGCTAGTGGTTTAATGACAGGGCCCTTCTCTGGGGCCAACGTCCTGACTTTC | CASGLMTGPFSGANVLTF
TRBD2 | TRBJ2-1 | TRBV14 | - | TGTGCCAGCAGCTCTAGCGGGAGGGCCCGGAATGAGCAGTTCTTC | CASSSSGRARNEQFF
- | TRBJ1-1 | TRBV21-1 | - | TGTGCCAGCAGCCCCCGCAGGGTCTTCACTGAAGCTTTCTTT | CASSPRRVFTEAFF
TRBD1 | TRBJ1-1 | TRBV7-2 | - | TGTGCCAGCAGCTTGTCACCGAACAGGGGTACTGAAGCTTTCTTT | CASSLSPNRGTEAFF
TRBD2 | TRBJ2-1 | TRBV5-1 | - | TGCGCCAGCAGAAAGACCGGGACTAGCGGGAGGAATGAGCAGTTCTTC | CASRKTGTSGRNEQFF
TRBD1 | TRBJ1-5 | TRBV10-3 | - | TGTGCCATCAGTGAGGGACAGGGCTATCAGCCCCAGCATTTT | CAISEGQGYQPQHF
- | TRBJ1-1 | TRBV27 | once | TGTGCCAGCAACCCTTCGGGGGGTCGGGGCACTGAAGCTTTCTTT | CASNPSGGRGTEAFF
TRBD2 | TRBJ2-1 | TRBV7-3 | - | TGTGCCAGCAGCTCACTAGCGGGAGATGAGCAGTTCTTC | CASSSLAGDEQFF
TRBD2 | TRBJ2-7 | TRBV11-1 | - | TGTGCCAGCAGCTTGGGGCGGGAGGTTCCCTACGAGCAGTACTTC | CASSLGREVPYEQYF